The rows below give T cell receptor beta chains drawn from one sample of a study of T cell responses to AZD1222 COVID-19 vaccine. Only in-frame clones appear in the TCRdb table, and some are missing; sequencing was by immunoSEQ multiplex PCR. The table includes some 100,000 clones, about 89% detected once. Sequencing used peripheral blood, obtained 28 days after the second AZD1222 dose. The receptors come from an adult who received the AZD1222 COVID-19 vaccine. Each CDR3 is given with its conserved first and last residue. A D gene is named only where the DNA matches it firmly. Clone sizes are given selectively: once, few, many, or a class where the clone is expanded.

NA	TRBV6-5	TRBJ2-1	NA	CASSYTPARNLDEQFF	TGTGCCAGCAGTTACACACCCGCCCGAAATCTGGATGAGCAGTTCTTC
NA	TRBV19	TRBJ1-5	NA	CASSKSLLAPQHF	TGTGCCAGTAGTAAGTCGCTCCTGGCGCCCCAGCATTTT
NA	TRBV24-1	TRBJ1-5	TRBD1	CATSDSRQGSQPQHF	TGTGCCACCAGTGATTCAAGACAGGGAAGTCAGCCCCAGCATTTT
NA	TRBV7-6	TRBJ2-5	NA	CASSSLDWWGEKETQYF	TGTGCCAGCAGCTCCCTTGACTGGTGGGGTGAGAAAGAGACCCAGTACTTC
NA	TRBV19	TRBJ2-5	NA	CASSKRAEETQYF	TGTGCCAGTAGTAAGCGAGCGGAAGAGACCCAGTACTTC
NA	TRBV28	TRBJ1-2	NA	CASSQAGYGYTF	TGTGCCAGCAGCCAGGCAGGGTATGGCTACACCTTC
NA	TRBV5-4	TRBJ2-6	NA	CASSLYLASGANVLTF	TGTGCCAGCAGCTTGTATCTAGCCTCTGGGGCCAACGTCCTGACTTTC
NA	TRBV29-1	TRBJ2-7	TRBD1	CSVTGGPTYEQYF	TGCAGCGTTACAGGGGGCCCAACCTACGAGCAGTACTTC
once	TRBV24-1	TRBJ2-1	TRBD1	CATSQGGQAYNEQFF	TGTGCCACCAGTCAGGGGGGACAGGCTTACAATGAGCAGTTCTTC
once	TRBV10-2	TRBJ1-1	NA	CASSEWDTDLAFF	TGCGCCAGCAGTGAGTGGGACACGGATTTGGCTTTCTTT
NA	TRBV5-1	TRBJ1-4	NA	CASSLGTTGEKLFF	TGCGCCAGCAGCTTGGGGACAACGGGTGAAAAACTGTTTTTT
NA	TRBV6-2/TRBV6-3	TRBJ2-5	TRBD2	CASSTQRERGETQYF	TGTGCCAGCAGTACACAGCGGGAGAGGGGAGAGACCCAGTACTTC
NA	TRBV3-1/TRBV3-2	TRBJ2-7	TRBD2	CASSQGFSGLAGVEQYF	TGTGCCAGCAGCCAAGGGTTTTCGGGACTAGCGGGAGTCGAGCAGTACTTC
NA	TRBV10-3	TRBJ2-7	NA	CAISTGTVSYEQYF	TGTGCCATCAGTACCGGGACGGTCTCCTACGAGCAGTACTTC
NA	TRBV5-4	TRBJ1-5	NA	CASSLQGNDQPQHF	TGTGCCAGCAGCTTGCAAGGGAACGATCAGCCCCAGCATTTT
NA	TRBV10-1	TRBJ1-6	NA	CASSEGTGSSYNSPLHF	TGCGCCAGCAGTGAGGGGACGGGAAGCTCCTATAATTCACCCCTCCACTTT
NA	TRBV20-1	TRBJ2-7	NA	CSARGFPWQYF	TGCAGTGCTCGTGGCTTCCCCTGGCAGTACTTC
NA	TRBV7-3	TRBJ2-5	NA	CASSPAGSGQETQYF	TGTGCCAGCAGTCCCGCAGGGTCGGGGCAAGAGACCCAGTACTTC
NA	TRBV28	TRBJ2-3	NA	CASSVRGGAADTQYF	TGTGCCAGCAGTGTCAGAGGGGGGGCGGCAGATACGCAGTATTTT
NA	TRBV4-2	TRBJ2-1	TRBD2	CASSQDIPSGNNEQFF	TGTGCCAGCAGCCAAGATATCCCTAGCGGGAACAATGAGCAGTTCTTC
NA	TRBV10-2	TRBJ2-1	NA	CASSENSGREQFF	TGCGCCAGCAGTGAAAACAGCGGACGGGAGCAGTTCTTC
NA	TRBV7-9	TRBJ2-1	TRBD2	CASIPRASGLYNEQFF	TGTGCCAGCATCCCGAGGGCTAGCGGGCTCTACAATGAGCAGTTCTTC
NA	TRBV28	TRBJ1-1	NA	CASSSPLGKNTEAFF	TGTGCCAGCAGTTCCCCCCTCGGGAAGAACACTGAAGCTTTCTTT
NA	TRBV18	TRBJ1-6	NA	CASSPLAREAYNSPLHF	TGTGCCAGCTCACCACTGGCCCGGGAAGCCTATAATTCACCCCTCCACTTT
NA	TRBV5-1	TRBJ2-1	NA	CASSPGQGSYNEQFF	TGCGCCAGCAGCCCTGGGCAGGGATCCTACAATGAGCAGTTCTTC
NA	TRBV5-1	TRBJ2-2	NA	CASRGTGSNTGELFF	TGCGCCAGCCGTGGGACGGGTTCTAACACCGGGGAGCTGTTTTTT
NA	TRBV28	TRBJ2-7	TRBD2	CASSYYPLAGSYEQYF	TGTGCCAGCAGTTATTATCCCCTAGCGGGATCCTACGAGCAGTACTTC
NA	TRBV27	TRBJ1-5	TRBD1	CASSFSTGVGNQPQHF	TGTGCCAGCAGTTTTTCGACAGGGGTGGGCAATCAGCCCCAGCATTTT
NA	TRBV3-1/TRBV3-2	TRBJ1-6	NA	CASSGNSPLHF	TGTGCCAGCAGCGGCAATTCACCCCTCCACTTT
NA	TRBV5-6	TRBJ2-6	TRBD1	CASTWTGDSFSGANVLTF	TGTGCCAGCACCTGGACAGGGGACTCCTTCTCTGGGGCCAACGTCCTGACTTTC
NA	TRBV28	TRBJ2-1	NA	CASSLSLGDNEQFF	TGTGCCAGCAGTCTTTCTCTCGGGGACAATGAGCAGTTCTTC
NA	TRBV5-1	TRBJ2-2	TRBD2	CASSLSFRGGTNTGELFF	TGCGCCAGCAGCTTGAGTTTCCGGGGGGGAACGAACACCGGGGAGCTGTTTTTT